Below, one T cell receptor (beta chain) is given with its context. This CDR3 comprises 17 residues. With V trimmed by 0 bases and J by 10 bases, 10 bases remained unmatched. Germline V gene data show CDR1 as SGDLS and CDR2 as YYNGEE. The data were obtained in a study of cytomegalovirus exposure and HLA in healthy donors. Data came from immunoSEQ multiplex PCR; TCRdb stores just in-frame clones and leaves some out. The sample lists around 190,000 clones; 85% were seen once. The chain joins TRBV9 to TRBJ2-1, with 13 bases identical to TRBD2. The material sequenced was PBMCs. The receptor was isolated from a young man in good health and CMV-seropositive. The CDR3 loop is CASSVAGGLAGYEEQFF. In DNA form, the CDR3 reads TGTGCCAGCAGCGTAGCTGGGGGACTAGCGGGGTATGAAGAGCAGTTCTTC.